The 17 T cell receptor beta chains reported below all come from one sample, sequenced in a study of siplizumab effects on memory and regulatory T cells. Produced via immunoSEQ multiplex PCR; TCRdb's table is partial and in-frame only. The sample has some 97,000 clones, around 90% seen once. The specimen was CD4+ T cells sorted from blood. These receptors came from a human donor in good health. Some clones in this sample may be carry-over from other donors' samples.

V usage is TRBV6-6 and J usage is TRBJ2-5; tentatively, D is TRBD1 (5 bases). The germline V gene encodes CDR1 MNHNY and CDR2 SVGAGI (reference sequence). V was trimmed by 2 bases and J by 2 bases, leaving 6 bases between them. This CDR3 contains 13 residues. CDR3 in DNA: TGTGCCAGCAGTTACCACAGGCAAGAGACCCAGTACTTC. Its translation: CASSYHRQETQYF.

This sequence joins TRBV7-9 and TRBJ2-7; the D gene is possibly TRBD1 (7 bases). Trimming took 4 bases from V and 5 from J, leaving 21 bases between them. CDR3 length: 16 residues. The germline CDR1 and CDR2 sequences are SEHNR and FQNEAQ (reference sequence). CDR3 bases: TGTGCCAGCAGCTCGACCCTGACAGGGAGGATCCACGAGCAGTACTTC. This encodes CASSSTLTGRIHEQYF.

The rearrangement joins TRBV19 to TRBJ2-1; 7 bases are a match to TRBD1. The V segment lost 6 bases and the J segment 4 bases; nucleotides outside the gene matches: 3. CDR1 and CDR2 (germline): LNHDA, SQIVND (reference sequence). CDR3 length: 13 residues. The CDR3 loop is CASSPGQYNEQFF. For the CDR3, the DNA is TGTGCCAGTAGCCCGGGACAGTACAATGAGCAGTTCTTC.

Written as DNA, the CDR3 is TGTGCCAGCAGCTTAAAAGAGACCCAGTACTTC. Its protein product is CASSLKETQYF. The V and J genes are TRBV7-6 and TRBJ2-5; D is unresolved. V was trimmed by 2 bases and J by 3 bases, leaving 1 base between them. The CDR3 is 11 residues long. Germline V lookup: CDR1 SGHVS, CDR2 FNYEAQ.

This sequence joins TRBV9 and TRBJ2-2; no reliable D call. Trimming cost V 0 bases and J 7 bases, with 13 bases left between them. The CDR3 length is 15 residues. The germline gives CDR1 SGDLS, CDR2 YYNGEE. CDR3 amino acids: CASSVDGFPRGELFF. DNA of the CDR3: TGTGCCAGCAGCGTAGATGGTTTCCCGCGCGGGGAGCTGTTTTTT.

The chain links TRBV7-2 to TRBJ1-5; D may be TRBD1 (6 bases). Per the germline V gene, CDR1 is SGHTA and CDR2 is FQGNSA. This CDR3 has 17 amino acids. V was pared by 2 bases and J by 0 bases, with 14 bases between. The CDR3 here is CASSLRTVEYSNQPQHF. In nucleotides, the CDR3 is TGTGCCAGCAGCTTACGGACAGTAGAGTATAGCAATCAGCCCCAGCATTTT.

Here the CDR3 DNA reads TGTGCCAGTAGTCCCCTCCGACTAGCGGGAGTAACGGGGGCCAACGTCCTGACTTTC. It is translated as CASSPLRLAGVTGANVLTF. The J gene is TRBJ2-6, the V gene TRBV19; 12 nucleotides align to TRBD2. CDR3 length equals 19 residues. With V trimmed by 5 bases and J by 4 bases, 12 bases remained unmatched. Germline lookup yields CDR1 LNHDA and CDR2 SQIVND (reference sequence). Drawing the rest from reference TRBV19 and TRBJ2-6, the complete variable domain is DGGITQSPKYLFRKEGQNVTLSCEQNLNHDAMYWYRQDPGQGLRLIYYSQIVNDFQKGDIAEGYSVSREKKESFPLTVTSAQKNPTAFYLCASSPLRLAGVTGANVLTFGAGSRLTVL.

The chain joins TRBV10-2 to TRBJ2-2; tentative D call: TRBD1 (6 bases). The CDR3 runs 15 residues. The V and J ends lost 4 bases and 3 bases respectively, with 12 bases between them. In germline, CDR1 is WSHSY, CDR2 SAAADI. The CDR3 region is CASSVAGGDTGELFF. The DNA for the CDR3 is TGCGCCAGCAGTGTAGCTGGGGGCGACACCGGGGAGCTGTTTTTT.

The chain uses TRBV10-3 and TRBJ2-1, with D possibly being TRBD2 (5 bases). Germline values: CDR1 ENHRY, CDR2 SYGVKD. The CDR3 is 14 amino acids. V gave up 0 bases and J gave up 8 bases, with 11 bases separating them. The CDR3 sequence: CAISESGAVYEQFF. The CDR3 bases are TGTGCCATCAGTGAGTCGGGAGCTGTCTATGAGCAGTTCTTC.

This clone turned up a few times. The chain has TRBV15 and TRBJ2-7; no clear D gene. V was trimmed by 1 base and J by 0 bases, leaving 7 bases between them. Germline CDR1 LNHNV, CDR2 YYDKDF (reference sequence). The CDR3 runs to 14 residues. CDR3 sequence: CATSRVGPSYEQYF. DNA of the CDR3: TGTGCCACCAGCAGAGTAGGTCCCTCCTACGAGCAGTACTTC.

This clone was found a few times. The J gene is TRBJ1-2, the V gene TRBV5-4; D may be TRBD1 (6 bases). V shed 4 bases and J shed 3 bases, with 10 bases lying between them. This CDR3 is built from 13 residues. CDR1 is SGHNT and CDR2 is YYREEE in the germline V gene (reference sequence). The DNA for the CDR3 is TGTGCCAGCAGCACCAGGGGTGACTATGGCTACACCTTC. Protein sequence: CASSTRGDYGYTF.

This chain links TRBV7-9 with TRBJ2-7, with 7 bases matching TRBD2. The V and J ends lost 4 bases and 4 bases, in that order; junction bases with no gene match: 7. The V gene's germline CDR1 is SEHNR and CDR2 FQNEAQ (reference sequence). The CDR3 has 14 amino acids. The CDR3 is CASSSKREGYEQYF. For the CDR3, the DNA is TGTGCCAGCAGCTCAAAGCGGGAAGGTTACGAGCAGTACTTC. Filled out from reference TRBV7-9 and TRBJ2-7, the complete variable domain reads DTGVSQNPRHKITKRGQNVTFRCDPISEHNRLYWYRQTLGQGPEFLTYFQNEAQLEKSRLLSDRFSAERPKGSFSTLEIQRTEQGDSAMYLCASSSKREGYEQYFGPGTRLTVT.

The V call is TRBV6-5, the J call TRBJ2-1; 10 bases are a match to TRBD2. V trimming: 2 bases; J trimming: 7 bases; junction bases outside the gene matches: 8. The CDR3 is 16 amino acids. Germline V gene data show CDR1 as MNHEY and CDR2 as SVGAGI. CDR3 residues: CASSYVYGTSANEQFF. The CDR3 nucleotides are TGTGCCAGCAGTTACGTTTATGGGACTAGCGCAAATGAGCAGTTCTTC.

The rearrangement joins TRBV7-9 to TRBJ2-1; D is unclear. The CDR3 spans 14 residues. CDR1 and CDR2 from the germline V gene are SEHNR and FQNEAQ (reference sequence). Trimming left V 1 base short and J 3 bases short, with 7 bases between. The CDR3 DNA sequence: TGTGCCAGCAGCTTAGTAGAGAACTACAATGAGCAGTTCTTC. It codes for CASSLVENYNEQFF. The full variable domain, its missing parts supplied by reference TRBV7-9 and TRBJ2-1, is DTGVSQNPRHKITKRGQNVTFRCDPISEHNRLYWYRQTLGQGPEFLTYFQNEAQLEKSRLLSDRFSAERPKGSFSTLEIQRTEQGDSAMYLCASSLVENYNEQFFGPGTRLTVL.

This clone was seen more than once but under ten times. This chain connects TRBV19 to TRBJ1-4; maybe TRBD1 (6 bases). The ends were cut back, 5 bases at V and 2 bases at J, with 12 bases in the middle. Germline V CDR1 and CDR2: LNHDA, SQIVND (reference sequence). There are 15 residues in the CDR3. The CDR3 nucleotides are TGTGCCAGTAGTGTCAACAGGGCCACTAATGAAAAACTGTTTTTT. It is translated as CASSVNRATNEKLFF.

This rearrangement joins TRBV29-1 to TRBJ1-2, with D perhaps TRBD1 (5 bases). Germline V gives CDR1 SQVTM, CDR2 ANQGSEA. Trimming cost V 6 bases and J 8 bases, with 16 bases left between them. The CDR3 extends over 12 amino acids. CDR3 loop: CSVLSQGEGYTF. The DNA of the CDR3 is TGCAGCGTCCTCAGTCAAGGGGAAGGCTACACCTTC.

The V and J genes are TRBV2 and TRBJ1-2; 8 bases are shared with TRBD1. Trimming took 6 bases from V and 4 from J; bases not matched to a gene: 7. From germline, CDR1 is SNHLY and CDR2 FYNNEI. The CDR3 has 14 amino acids. The CDR3 DNA follows: TGTGCCAGCAGGGGGGACAGGACAACCTATGGCTACACCTTC. Its protein product is CASRGDRTTYGYTF.